This TCR beta chain was retrieved from a study of patients and donors after allogeneic stem cell transplantation. TCRdb called the RT-PCR reads again in MiXCR, with one record for every CDR3 protein. The repertoire holds about 96,000 distinct CDR3 sequences, with around 48% as singletons. The V gene lost 3 bases and the J gene lost 4 bases, with 21 bases spanning the gap. This CDR3 is 17 amino acids long. This TCR came from a human donor who was either an allogeneic HSCT recipient or a stem cell or donor lymphocyte infusion donor (not recorded which). It is not recorded whose cells these are; they may come from a transplant donor. Sequencing was done on a sample of blood, either unsorted or a sorted T cell fraction (not recorded which). The chain links TRBV12-3 or TRBV12-4 to TRBJ1-2; the D gene is possibly TRBD1 (6 bases). This CDR3 is CASSFEGVRPGVYGYTF. CDR3 nucleotides: TGTGCCAGCAGTTTTGAGGGGGTCCGTCCTGGGGTCTATGGCTACACCTTC.